The 17 T cell receptor beta chains given below trace back to one sample, sequenced in a study of T cell responses to AZD1222 COVID-19 vaccine (dated by TCRdb to the early 2020s). The library was made by the immunoSEQ multiplex PCR assay. As stored in TCRdb, this immuneACCESS dataset retains in-frame rearrangements with V and J assigned. A fraction of the clones does not appear; measured against another copy, unresolved V genes explain less than half of the discrepancy, and the remainder lacks a known reason. For this sample the table gives around 100,000 clones, of which 80% to 90% were detected only once. The ten most abundant clones make up 20% to 25% of the sample. The time point label for this specimen denotes: baseline before first vaccination. The source was peripheral blood, collected on day 0 of AZD1222 vaccination. These receptors were collected from an adult in good health.

The V gene is TRBV20-1, the J gene TRBJ2-5; the match to TRBD2 covers 10 bases. Germline V CDR1 and CDR2: DFQATT, SNEGSKA (reference sequence). V lost 3 bases and J lost 0; bases outside the gene matches: 4. This CDR3 is built from 15 residues. Here the CDR3 reads CSASYTSGNQETQYF. DNA of the CDR3: TGCAGTGCTAGTTATACTAGCGGGAACCAAGAGACCCAGTACTTC.

The chain has TRBV19 and TRBJ1-5; TRBD1 matches at 11 bases. Germline CDR1 is LNHDA and CDR2 is SQIVND (reference sequence). V shed 4 bases and J 7 bases; nucleotides not matched to a gene: 12. The CDR3 is 17 amino acids. Here the CDR3 reads CASSTSGTGGTRQPQHF. CDR3 in DNA: TGTGCCAGTAGTACTTCCGGGACAGGGGGTACGAGGCAGCCCCAGCATTTT.

V and J are TRBV19 and TRBJ1-5, with unresolved D. The CDR3 has 16 residues. Germline-derived CDR1 and CDR2 are LNHDA and SQIVND (reference sequence). The V and J ends lost 5 bases and 6 bases respectively, with 20 bases between them. The CDR3, as DNA: TGTGCCAGTAGTCCCTCCGCGGAGAGGGAGGGTCAGCCCCAGCATTTT. The encoded protein is CASSPSAEREGQPQHF.

In its sample, this clone was seen once. The chain recombines TRBV4-2 with TRBJ1-2, with 10 bases fitting TRBD1. The germline V gene has CDR1 LGHNA and CDR2 YNFKEQ. V lost 3 bases and J lost 4; bases outside the gene matches: 8. The CDR3 has 16 amino acids. In DNA form, the CDR3 reads TGTGCCAGCAGCCAGGCCGGGACAGGGGCACCCTATGGCTACACCTTC. It is translated as CASSQAGTGAPYGYTF.

This clone was recorded only once. V is TRBV11-3 and J is TRBJ2-6, with D maybe TRBD1 (5 bases). CDR1 and CDR2 from the germline V gene are SGHNT and YENEEA. CDR3 size: 16 residues. Trimming stripped 4 bases from V and 2 bases from J, with 12 bases between. CDR3 loop: CASSSGYSAGANVLTF. The CDR3, as DNA: TGTGCCAGCAGCTCAGGGTATTCGGCTGGGGCCAACGTCCTGACTTTC.

This chain uses TRBV28 with TRBJ1-2; tentative D call: TRBD1 (6 bases). Trimming removed 4 bases from V and 4 bases from J, with 16 bases in between. CDR3 size: 15 residues. The germline V gene has CDR1 MDHEN and CDR2 SYDVKM. The CDR3 DNA follows: TGTGCCAGCAGTTCCGGGGACATCGAAACCTATGGCTACACCTTC. It translates to CASSSGDIETYGYTF.

This chain uses TRBV7-2 with TRBJ1-5; D not resolved. Germline values: CDR1 SGHTA, CDR2 FQGNSA. The CDR3 is 13 amino acids. V shed 1 base and J shed 7 bases, with 8 bases lying between them. The CDR3 is CASSLDIWQPQHF. The CDR3 coding sequence is TGTGCCAGCAGCTTAGACATTTGGCAGCCCCAGCATTTT.

The J gene is TRBJ2-5, the V gene TRBV7-6; D gene uncertain. The CDR3 sequence is 12 residues long. CDR1 SGHVS and CDR2 FNYEAQ come from the germline V gene. Trimming left V 0 bases short and J 3 bases short, with 2 bases between. The CDR3 here is CASSLAEETQYF. CDR3 in DNA: TGTGCCAGCAGCTTAGCAGAAGAGACCCAGTACTTC.

The V gene is TRBV10-3, the J gene TRBJ2-1; 7 positions match TRBD1. From germline, CDR1 is ENHRY and CDR2 SYGVKD. J was trimmed by 7 bases and V by 2 bases; bases with no gene match: 11. CDR3 length: 16 amino acids. CDR3 sequence reads: CAISEAVRQGKNEQFF. The CDR3 nucleotides are TGTGCCATCAGTGAGGCGGTGAGACAGGGTAAGAATGAGCAGTTCTTC.

The V gene is TRBV2, the J gene TRBJ2-5; 9 bases are shared with TRBD2. Trimming cost V 6 bases and J 9 bases; bases outside gene matches: 17. Germline assignment: CDR1 SNHLY and CDR2 FYNNEI. The CDR3 has 16 amino acids. CDR3 coding DNA: TGTGCCAGCAGCCGGACGACTTTAGCGGGAGTGGGGGCCCAGTACTTC. This gives the protein CASSRTTLAGVGAQYF.

This clone rates as medium-sized. J is TRBJ2-2 and V is TRBV10-3; D could derive from TRBD1 or TRBD2 (7 bases each). This CDR3 contains 14 residues. Germline V lookup: CDR1 ENHRY, CDR2 SYGVKD. Trimming took 10 bases from V and 0 from J, leaving 12 bases between them. CDR3 amino acids: CATGGATNTGELFF. The CDR3, as DNA: TGTGCCACAGGGGGGGCCACGAACACCGGGGAGCTGTTTTTT.

V usage is TRBV10-2 and J usage is TRBJ1-1; D not resolved. Germline V gene sequence: CDR1 WSHSY, CDR2 SAAADI. Trimming removed 6 bases at V and 4 bases at J, with 12 bases between. The CDR3 runs 13 residues. CDR3 nucleotide sequence: TGCGCCAGCAGGGTGACCGGGGTCACTGAAGCTTTCTTT. Its protein product is CASRVTGVTEAFF.

The J gene is TRBJ1-1, the V gene TRBV29-1, with D unresolved. Germline CDR1 reads SQVTM; CDR2 reads ANQGSEA. The CDR3 contains 11 residues. With 0 bases removed from V and 3 bases from J, the gap between germline ends came to 2 bases. In nucleotides, the CDR3 is TGCAGCGTTGAAGAGTACACTGAAGCTTTCTTT. Its protein product is CSVEEYTEAFF.

The chain employs TRBV6-5 and TRBJ2-5; 8 nucleotides line up with TRBD1. CDR3 length: 14 residues. The trim removed 5 bases at V and 3 bases at J, leaving 5 bases unmatched. Germline CDR1 reads MNHEY; CDR2 reads SVGAGI. CDR3 in DNA: TGTGCCAGCAGTCTTGACAGGGGCGAAGAGACCCAGTACTTC. It yields the protein CASSLDRGEETQYF.

The rearrangement joins TRBV12-3 or TRBV12-4 to TRBJ1-5; 7 bases are shared with TRBD1. This CDR3 comprises 13 residues. With 6 bases clipped from V and 5 bases from J, the junction kept 4 bases outside the gene matches. CDR3 loop: CASRRTGDQPQHF. The DNA for the CDR3 is TGTGCCAGCAGGAGGACAGGAGATCAGCCCCAGCATTTT.

V usage is TRBV30 and J usage is TRBJ2-1; D gene ambiguous. The germline V gene encodes CDR1 GTSNPN and CDR2 SVGIG (reference sequence). The CDR3 has 12 amino acids. V was pared by 0 bases and J by 10 bases, with 10 bases between. CDR3 region: CAWSVSFGEQFF. The CDR3 coding sequence is TGTGCCTGGAGTGTAAGTTTTGGGGAGCAGTTCTTC.

This chain connects TRBV6-1 to TRBJ2-7; 9 bases match TRBD2. With V trimmed by 1 base and J by 6 bases, 4 bases remained unmatched. The germline CDR1 and CDR2 sequences are MNHNS and SASEGT. This CDR3 spans 14 amino acids. The CDR3 spells CASSEVGLAAEQYF. Here the CDR3 DNA reads TGTGCCAGCAGTGAAGTGGGACTAGCCGCCGAGCAGTACTTC.